This T cell receptor (beta chain) was recorded in a study of shared clonotypes between healthy human individuals. Remarks on this clone: Its target is unknown.

Study-wide points: The researchers took only blood, and tissue repertoires probably look different. All-four-donor shared clonotypes had higher generation probabilities than non-shared clonotypes did.

The CDR3 runs to 15 residues. Per the germline V gene, CDR1 is MNHEY and CDR2 is SMNVEV (reference sequence). The V and J ends lost 5 bases and 5 bases, in that order; junction bases with no gene match: 4. Clones were sequenced by immunoSEQ multiplex PCR, and TCRdb holds only the in-frame ones, with some missing. The table lists a few hundred thousand clones, over 65% of them singletons. Donors, healthy HIV-negative adults, lacked recent acute infections or vaccinations. Into CD45RA+ naive and CD45RA-negative memory subsets, the CD4+ cells were split. The clonotype comes from a man between 25 and 39 years old in good health. V gene TRBV27 combines with J gene TRBJ1-5, with 12 bases that match TRBD1. Sequenced: memory CD4+ T cells sorted from blood. Subset: CD45RA-negative fraction. CDR3 region: CASSPRDRGHQPQHF. The CDR3 DNA reads TGTGCCAGCAGTCCCCGGGACAGGGGGCATCAGCCCCAGCATTTT.